What follows are 30 T cell receptor beta chains derived from one specimen sequenced in a study of T cells in Graves' hyperthyroidism and ophthalmopathy. The CDR3 regions of TCR beta were amplified from RNA transcripts. With the HTBI primer set, the TCR CDR3 went through a first round of RT-PCR. MiXCR was run by TCRdb on the multiplex PCR reads, yielding one entry per CDR3 protein. Among 700,000 or so distinct CDR3 sequences listed, roughly 15% were seen once. Sequencing input: blood. Receptor source: a woman aged 45-60 years with Graves' ophthalmopathy.

There are many counts of this clonotype. The chain links TRBV7-3 to TRBJ2-5; a possible D gene is TRBD1 (5 bases). CDR1 SGHTA and CDR2 FQGTGA come from the germline V gene. This CDR3 region has 15 residues. V shed 5 bases and J shed 2 bases, with 15 bases lying between them. The CDR3 loop reads CASSKYQGWQETQYF. CDR3 nucleotides: TGTGCCAGCAGCAAATACCAGGGCTGGCAAGAGACCCAGTACTTC.

This clonotype has ten or more counts. The V and J genes are TRBV20-1 and TRBJ2-1, with TRBD2 matching 11 bases. The germline gives CDR1 DFQATT, CDR2 SNEGSKA (reference sequence). The CDR3 length is 15 residues. V shed 0 bases and J 11 bases; nucleotides not matched to a gene: 9. CDR3 DNA: TGCAGTGCTAGAGATGTAATAGCGGGAGGGGCGAAGCAGTTCTTC. Translation gives CSARDVIAGGAKQFF.

This clonotype was detected many times. The V call is TRBV30, the J call TRBJ2-3, with D unclear. The CDR3 runs 11 residues. V was pared by 5 bases and J by 0 bases, with 3 bases between. Germline lookup yields CDR1 GTSNPN and CDR2 SVGIG (reference sequence). The CDR3: CAWCSTDTQYF. DNA of the CDR3: TGTGCCTGGTGTAGCACAGATACGCAGTATTTT.

The table lists this clonotype with a few counts. The chain couples TRBV6-2 or TRBV6-3 to TRBJ1-1; TRBD1 might be the D (6 bases). Germline CDR1 and CDR2: MNHEY and SVGEGT. This CDR3 has 14 amino acids. V was pared by 2 bases and J by 6 bases, with 13 bases between. Here the CDR3 DNA reads TGTGCCAGCAGTTACAGTACGGGGGCTGCTGAAGCTTTCTTT. This codes for CASSYSTGAAEAFF.

This clonotype has at least ten counts. The chain has TRBV20-1 and TRBJ2-1, with 7 bases aligning to TRBD2. The CDR3 has 17 amino acids. The germline V gene encodes CDR1 DFQATT and CDR2 SNEGSKA (reference sequence). The junction had 8 bases not matched to a gene; V was cut back by 0 bases and J by 0 bases. The CDR3 loop is CSARDPKRGSSYNEQFF. The CDR3, as DNA: TGCAGTGCTAGAGATCCCAAGCGGGGCAGCTCCTACAATGAGCAGTTCTTC.

This clonotype came up once. This could be a read error, since a much larger clone is one nucleotide away. This chain's CDR3 is CASSRSSGENRPQHF. Written as DNA, the CDR3 is TGTGCCAGCAGTCGCAGCTCAGGGGAAAATCGGCCCCAGCATTTT. This chain joins TRBV6-1 and TRBJ1-5, with D perhaps matching TRBD1 (6 bases). The CDR3 loop spans 15 amino acids. The germline V gene has CDR1 MNHNS and CDR2 SASEGT.

The chain recombines TRBV15 with TRBJ1-2, with D possibly TRBD1 on 5 matching bases. Trimming took off 4 bases at V and 2 bases at J, with 23 bases between the two ends. Germline V gene data show CDR1 as LNHNV and CDR2 as YYDKDF (reference sequence). The CDR3 spans 18 residues. The DNA for the CDR3 is TGTGCCACCAGCAATGGGATTTATCGGGGGATACGGAACTATGGCTACACCTTC. This encodes CATSNGIYRGIRNYGYTF.

This clonotype was picked up many times. This sequence joins TRBV20-1 and TRBJ2-3, with D perhaps matching TRBD2 (5 bases). Trimming took 8 bases from V and 0 from J, leaving 9 bases between them. This CDR3 spans 12 amino acids. Germline CDR1 reads DFQATT; CDR2 reads SNEGSKA (reference sequence). CDR3 sequence: CSLLASTDTQYF. CDR3 coding DNA: TGCAGTCTTCTAGCCAGCACAGATACGCAGTATTTT.

Only a few counts were recorded for this clonotype. This chain uses TRBV6-6 with TRBJ1-2; D not certain. Germline CDR1 MNHNY, CDR2 SVGAGI (reference sequence). CDR3 length: 16 amino acids. V lost 0 bases and J 0 bases, leaving 11 bases between the germline ends. The DNA for the CDR3 is TGTGCCAGCAGTTACTCGAACCCCCAAGCTAACTATGGCTACACCTTC. Its protein product is CASSYSNPQANYGYTF.

This clonotype was detected ten times or more. The chain combines TRBV6-1 with TRBJ1-4; TRBD1 matches 9 bases. Germline V gives CDR1 MNHNS, CDR2 SASEGT. J gave up 5 bases and V 5 bases, and 12 bases lay outside the gene matches. The CDR3 has 17 amino acids. CDR3 bases: TGTGCCAGCAGTTCCGGAAAGAAACAGGGGGCGAATGAAAAACTGTTTTTT. This encodes CASSSGKKQGANEKLFF.

Ten or more counts support this clonotype. This sequence joins TRBV5-1 and TRBJ2-7; 12 bases agree with TRBD2. The CDR3 has 15 residues. Germline lookup yields CDR1 SGHRS and CDR2 YFSETQ. The V gene end was trimmed by 3 bases and the J gene end by 5 bases; junction bases not matched to a gene: 6. The CDR3 DNA reads as TGCGCCAGCAGCTACCGGACTAGCGGGACCCACGAGCAGTACTTC. Translated: CASSYRTSGTHEQYF. The whole variable domain, remainder taken from reference TRBV5-1 and TRBJ2-7, is KAGVTQTPRYLIKTRGQQVTLSCSPISGHRSVSWYQQTPGQGLQFLFEYFSETQRNKGNFPGRFSGRQFSNSRSEMNVSTLELGDSALYLCASSYRTSGTHEQYFGPGTRLTVT.

The V call is TRBV11-2, the J call TRBJ2-7; 10 bases are a match to TRBD1. With 5 bases clipped from V and 7 bases from J, the junction kept 11 bases outside the gene matches. CDR1 and CDR2 from the germline V gene are SGHAT and FQNNGV. This CDR3 region has 15 residues. The chain's CDR3 is CASSPGTGAPREQYF. The CDR3 nucleotides read TGTGCCAGCAGCCCCGGGACAGGGGCCCCTCGGGAGCAGTACTTC.

This clonotype was detected many times. The rearrangement uses TRBV7-2 and TRBJ2-7; D is undetermined. Germline loops: CDR1 SGHTA, CDR2 FQGNSA. CDR3 size: 14 residues. With 7 bases removed from V and 0 bases from J, the gap between germline ends came to 13 bases. In DNA, the CDR3 is TGTGCCAGCACCCCTGTGGGATTCTCCTACGAGCAGTACTTC. Protein: CASTPVGFSYEQYF.

With regard to this clonotype: With a much larger clone just one base away, this may be a read error. The gene calls are TRBV27 and TRBJ2-1, with D maybe TRBD2 (5 bases). The CDR3 runs to 14 residues. Germline CDR1 and CDR2: MNHEY and SMNVEV (reference sequence). Here the CDR3 reads CASSLQRFYSEQFF. CDR3 in DNA: TGTGCCAGCAGTTTACAGCGGTTCTACAGTGAGCAGTTCTTC.

The table lists this clonotype with a few counts. This chain connects TRBV28 to TRBJ2-2; weak D call: TRBD1 (5 bases). Germline V lookup: CDR1 MDHEN, CDR2 SYDVKM. V was trimmed by 5 bases and J by 5 bases, leaving 15 bases between them. CDR3 length: 15 residues. This CDR3 reads CASSQSQGFTGELFF. The CDR3 DNA follows: TGTGCCAGCAGTCAATCTCAGGGTTTTACCGGGGAGCTGTTTTTT.

This clonotype appeared a few times. V usage is TRBV20-1 and J usage is TRBJ2-7, with 9 positions matching TRBD2. The end of the DNA fits TRBJ2-1 better, so the J call may be wrong. Germline V CDR1 and CDR2: DFQATT, SNEGSKA (reference sequence). The CDR3 sequence is 16 residues long. The CDR3 loop is CSARKRLAGTSYEQFF. The CDR3 nucleotides read TGCAGTGCTAGGAAAAGGCTAGCGGGAACCTCCTACGAGCAGTTCTTC.

This clonotype has a count of ten or more. V gene TRBV24-1 combines with J gene TRBJ2-2; the D is unclear. The CDR3 is 16 residues long. CDR1 and CDR2 (germline): KGHDR, SFDVKD. V lost 0 bases to trimming and J lost 5 bases, with 12 bases between them. For the CDR3, the DNA is TGTGCCACCAGTGATTTGACCTCCGGTGAAACCGGGGAGCTGTTTTTT. Translated: CATSDLTSGETGELFF.

On this clonotype: A single base separates this from a much larger clone, so it may be a read error. The chain is built from TRBV6-2 or TRBV6-3 and TRBJ2-3; 9 bases are a match to TRBD2. Germline lookup yields CDR1 MNHEY and CDR2 SVGEGT. The length of the CDR3 is 14 residues. The DNA for the CDR3 is TGTGCCAGCAGTATTAGCGGGAGCACAGATACGCAGTGTTTT. Encoded protein: CASSISGSTDTQCF.

Many counts were recorded for this clonotype. This chain joins TRBV4-3 and TRBJ1-4; 9 bases fit TRBD1. The CDR3 is made up of 21 amino acids. Germline V gene data show CDR1 as LGHNA and CDR2 as YSLEER. J was trimmed by 0 bases and V by 0 bases; bases with no gene match: 14. CDR3 bases: TGCGCCAGCAGCCAAGATCCTCTTTTCACAGGGGGCCCACCAACTAATGAAAAACTGTTTTTT. Translating it yields CASSQDPLFTGGPPTNEKLFF.

This chain links TRBV3-1 with TRBJ2-7; 7 nucleotides match TRBD1. Trimming cost V 0 bases and J 5 bases; bases outside gene matches: 4. Germline values: CDR1 LGHDT, CDR2 YNNKEL (reference sequence). The CDR3 loop spans 14 amino acids. CDR3 region: CASSQEGRGNEQYF. In DNA, the CDR3 is TGTGCCAGCAGCCAAGAGGGCAGGGGGAACGAGCAGTACTTC.

This chain connects TRBV29-1 to TRBJ1-4; D is undetermined. CDR1 is SQVTM and CDR2 is ANQGSEA in the germline V gene. V lost 1 base, J lost 3 bases, and 15 bases lay in between. The CDR3 has 16 amino acids. This CDR3 is CSVEAFGSFSNEKLFF. The DNA for the CDR3 is TGCAGCGTTGAAGCTTTTGGTTCCTTCTCTAATGAAAAACTGTTTTTT. The entire variable domain, with the rest obtained from reference TRBV29-1 and TRBJ1-4, is as follows: SAVISQKPSRDICQRGTSLTIQCQVDSQVTMMFWYRQQPGQSLTLIATANQGSEATYESGFVIDKFPISRPNLTFSTLTVSNMSPEDSSIYLCSVEAFGSFSNEKLFFGSGTQLSVL.

Many counts were recorded for this clonotype. The rearrangement uses TRBV6-1 and TRBJ1-2; possibly TRBD1 for D (6 bases). CDR1 and CDR2 from the germline V gene are MNHNS and SASEGT. This CDR3 region has 15 residues. V dropped 0 bases and J dropped 3 bases, with 11 bases sitting between them. The CDR3, as DNA: TGTGCCAGCAGTGAAGCATGGGGGCCGGACTATGGCTACACCTTC. Translating it yields CASSEAWGPDYGYTF.

This clonotype was picked up a small number of times. The chain is built from TRBV4-3 and TRBJ2-3; D tentatively reads TRBD1 or TRBD2 (5 bases each). Germline CDR1 reads LGHNA; CDR2 reads YSLEER. The V end lost 0 bases, the J end lost 2 bases, and 9 bases lay between the germline ends. The CDR3 is 15 amino acids. This chain's CDR3 is CASSQEGRNTDTQYF. The CDR3 DNA sequence: TGCGCCAGCAGCCAAGAGGGACGGAACACAGATACGCAGTATTTT.

Only one count was recorded for this clonotype. This chain links TRBV5-1 with TRBJ1-2; 11 nucleotides agree with TRBD1. The CDR3 spans 14 residues. Germline V gives CDR1 SGHRS, CDR2 YFSETQ. Trimming cost V 4 bases and J 6 bases; bases outside gene matches: 5. CDR3 loop: CASSDPGQGDGYTF. In DNA form, the CDR3 reads TGCGCCAGCAGCGACCCGGGACAGGGGGATGGCTACACCTTC.

V and J are TRBV6-1 and TRBJ1-5; tentatively, D is TRBD1 (6 bases). V was cut by 1 base and J by 4 bases, with 14 bases left in between. Germline V gene lookup returns CDR1 MNHNS and CDR2 SASEGT. CDR3 length: 16 amino acids. CDR3 sequence reads: CASSEGKARGNQPQHF. CDR3 nucleotide sequence: TGTGCCAGCAGTGAAGGAAAGGCTAGGGGGAATCAGCCCCAGCATTTT.

The sample holds many counts of this clonotype. V is TRBV24-1 and J is TRBJ1-5; maybe TRBD1 (5 bases). The CDR3 extends over 14 amino acids. Germline CDR1 is KGHDR and CDR2 is SFDVKD. V was cut by 2 bases and J by 5 bases, with 9 bases left in between. DNA of the CDR3: TGTGCCACCAGTGATTGGGGCGGGGATCAGCCCCAGCATTTT. Translated, it gives CATSDWGGDQPQHF.

This clonotype was recorded many times. The chain has TRBV2 and TRBJ2-1, with 8 positions matching TRBD2. Germline-derived CDR1 and CDR2 are SNHLY and FYNNEI. Unmatched junction bases numbered 5, after V lost 7 bases and J lost 3 bases. CDR3 length: 14 residues. The DNA for the CDR3 is TGTGCCAGCACTCTTACTAGCGGCTACAATGAGCAGTTCTTC. As protein: CASTLTSGYNEQFF.

DNA of the CDR3: TGTGCCAGTAGTTCCGGGAGGGGAGCCTACGAGCAGTACTTC. This encodes CASSSGRGAYEQYF. The rearrangement joins TRBV19 to TRBJ2-7; 8 nucleotides agree with TRBD2. This CDR3 has 14 amino acids. The germline V gene encodes CDR1 LNHDA and CDR2 SQIVND (reference sequence). V dropped 5 bases and J dropped 2; count of bases not matched to a gene: 5.

This clonotype was counted at least ten times. The rearrangement uses TRBV5-5 and TRBJ1-5; possible D gene TRBD1, 6 bases. Trimming left V 4 bases short and J 0 bases short, with 14 bases between. The length of the CDR3 is 16 residues. In germline, CDR1 is SGHKS, CDR2 YYEKEE (reference sequence). CDR3 loop: CASSPRTDYSNQPQHF. DNA of the CDR3: TGTGCCAGCAGCCCAAGGACAGATTATAGCAATCAGCCCCAGCATTTT. The variable domain in full, with the rest retrieved from reference TRBV5-5 and TRBJ1-5, is DAGVTQSPTHLIKTRGQQVTLRCSPISGHKSVSWYQQVLGQGPQFIFQYYEKEERGRGNFPDRFSARQFPNYSSELNVNALLLGDSALYLCASSPRTDYSNQPQHFGDGTRLSIL.

This clonotype came up many times. The chain uses TRBV2 and TRBJ1-1, with unresolved D. The CDR3 spans 14 residues. The V and J ends lost 3 bases and 4 bases respectively, with 12 bases between them. Germline V gene sequence: CDR1 SNHLY, CDR2 FYNNEI. CDR3 sequence reads: CASSDGLGSTEAFF. CDR3 nucleotide sequence: TGTGCCAGCAGTGATGGGTTGGGGTCCACTGAAGCTTTCTTT.